Following are 5 T cell receptor beta chains from one sample sequenced in a study of blood T cells in healthy people across ages (dated by TCRdb to between 2014 and 2017). Library method: 5' RACE. This sample was sequenced with an Illumina HiSeq 2500. A second PCR of roughly 6 to 11 cycles was run with a J-beta primer mix and a sample-barcoded 5' primer. The public sequencing data were trimmed at Q25 with fastp and processed into clonotypes with MiXCR by TCRdb, which kept only in-frame beta chains. A single entry per CDR3 protein holds the most common genes and DNA from its merged rows. The sample contains 600,000 or so distinct CDR3 sequences, about 45% of them found a single time. Clones ranked in the top ten supply 20% to 25% of the sample. The sample was blood. These receptors were collected from a man at least 80 years old in good health.

This clonotype has ten or more counts. CDR3 residues: CASSYSTRSGNTIYF. The CDR3 DNA is TGTGCCAGCAGTTACTCTACACGTTCTGGAAACACCATATATTTT. The chain links TRBV6-6 to TRBJ1-3, with no clear D. In germline, CDR1 is MNHNY, CDR2 SVGAGI (reference sequence). V lost 0 bases, J lost 1 base, and 7 bases lay in between. The CDR3 totals 15 residues.

The table lists this clonotype with a few counts. The chain combines TRBV12-3 or TRBV12-4 with TRBJ1-6; the D is unclear. V lost 3 bases to trimming and J lost 10 bases, with 16 bases between them. This CDR3 is built from 15 residues. CDR3 loop: CASSFDPLFRSPLHF. Written as DNA, the CDR3 is TGTGCCAGCAGTTTCGACCCCCTCTTTAGATCACCCCTCCACTTT.

The sample holds a few counts of this clonotype. An end of the junction differs from the germline gene, which may be a read error. This rearrangement joins TRBV7-7 to TRBJ2-1, with D tentatively TRBD1 (6 bases). The CDR3 loop spans 15 amino acids. Per germline, CDR1 SSHAT and CDR2 FNYEAQ (reference sequence). This chain's CDR3 is CASSPSLGTRNEQFF. CDR3 DNA: TGTGCTAGCAGCCCCAGTCTCGGGACAAGGAATGAGCAGTTCTTC. Full variable domain (missing parts from reference TRBV7-7 and TRBJ2-1): GAGVSQSPRYKVTKRGQDVTLRCDPISSHATLYWYQQALGQGPEFLTYFNYEAQPDKSGLPSDRFSAERPEGSISTLTIQRTEQRDSAMYRCASSPSLGTRNEQFFGPGTRLTVL.

The V gene is TRBV24-1, the J gene TRBJ2-1; D is ambiguous. V lost 6 bases, J lost 0 bases, and 11 bases lay in between. CDR3 length equals 15 residues. CDR1 is KGHDR and CDR2 is SFDVKD in the germline V gene. The CDR3 reads CATSPGLSSYNEQFF. The CDR3 bases are TGTGCCACCAGTCCAGGTCTGAGCTCCTACAATGAGCAGTTCTTC.

The gene calls are TRBV20-1 and TRBJ2-5, with 10 nucleotides matching TRBD2. Germline V gene data show CDR1 as DFQATT and CDR2 as SNEGSKA (reference sequence). V shed 0 bases, J shed 11 bases, and the junction held 9 bases outside the gene matches. The CDR3 has 14 amino acids. This CDR3 reads CSARDLAGVNEQYF. In DNA, the CDR3 is TGCAGTGCTAGAGATCTAGCGGGGGTCAATGAGCAGTACTTC.